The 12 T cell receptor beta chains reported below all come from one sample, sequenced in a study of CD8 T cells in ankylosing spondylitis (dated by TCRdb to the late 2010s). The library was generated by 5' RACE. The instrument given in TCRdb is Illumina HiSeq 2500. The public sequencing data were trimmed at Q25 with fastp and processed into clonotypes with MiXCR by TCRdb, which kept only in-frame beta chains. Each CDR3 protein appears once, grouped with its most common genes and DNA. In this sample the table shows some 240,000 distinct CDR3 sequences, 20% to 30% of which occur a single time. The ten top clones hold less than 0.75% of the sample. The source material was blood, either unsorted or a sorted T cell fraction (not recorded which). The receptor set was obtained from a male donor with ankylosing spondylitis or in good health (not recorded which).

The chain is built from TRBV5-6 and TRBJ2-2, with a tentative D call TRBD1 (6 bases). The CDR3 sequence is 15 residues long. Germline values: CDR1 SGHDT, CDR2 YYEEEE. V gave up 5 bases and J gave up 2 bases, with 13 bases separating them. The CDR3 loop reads CASSLPGANTGELFF. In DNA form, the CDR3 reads TGTGCCAGCAGTCTTCCAGGGGCAAACACCGGGGAGCTGTTTTTT.

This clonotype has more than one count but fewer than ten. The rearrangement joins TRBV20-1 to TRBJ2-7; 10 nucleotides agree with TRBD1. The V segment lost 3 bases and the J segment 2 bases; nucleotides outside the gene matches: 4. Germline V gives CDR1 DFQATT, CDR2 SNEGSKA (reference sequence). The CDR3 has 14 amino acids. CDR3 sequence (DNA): TGCAGTGCTAGCCCCGGGACAGGGGCCTACGAGCAGTACTTC. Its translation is CSASPGTGAYEQYF.

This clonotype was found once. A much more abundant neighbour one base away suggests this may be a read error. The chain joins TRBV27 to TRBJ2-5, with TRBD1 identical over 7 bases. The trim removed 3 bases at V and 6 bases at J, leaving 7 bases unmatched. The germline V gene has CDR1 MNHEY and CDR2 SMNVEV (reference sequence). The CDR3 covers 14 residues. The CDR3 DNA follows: TGTGCCAGCAGTTTGGGGACAGCGAAAAAGACCCAGTACTTC. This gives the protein CASSLGTAKKTQYF.

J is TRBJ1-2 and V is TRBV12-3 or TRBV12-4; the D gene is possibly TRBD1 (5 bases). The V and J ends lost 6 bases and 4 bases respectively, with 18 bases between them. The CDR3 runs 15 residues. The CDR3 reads CASSTIGVTPYGYTF. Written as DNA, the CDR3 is TGTGCCAGCAGCACGATAGGGGTAACGCCCTATGGCTACACCTTC.

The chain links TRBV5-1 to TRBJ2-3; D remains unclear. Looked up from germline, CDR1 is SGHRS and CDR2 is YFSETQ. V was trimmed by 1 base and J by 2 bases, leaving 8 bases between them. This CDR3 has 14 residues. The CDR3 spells CASSLLGITDTQYF. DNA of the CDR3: TGCGCCAGCAGCTTGTTGGGGATCACAGATACGCAGTATTTT. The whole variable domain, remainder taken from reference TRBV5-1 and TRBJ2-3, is KAGVTQTPRYLIKTRGQQVTLSCSPISGHRSVSWYQQTPGQGLQFLFEYFSETQRNKGNFPGRFSGRQFSNSRSEMNVSTLELGDSALYLCASSLLGITDTQYFGPGTRLTVL.

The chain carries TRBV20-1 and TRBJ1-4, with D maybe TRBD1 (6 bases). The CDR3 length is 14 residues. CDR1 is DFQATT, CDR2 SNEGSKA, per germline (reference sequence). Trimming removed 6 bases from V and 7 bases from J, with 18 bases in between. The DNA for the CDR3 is TGCAGTGCCCCGCACAGGGAGTCGGGTGAAAAACTGTTTTTT. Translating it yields CSAPHRESGEKLFF.

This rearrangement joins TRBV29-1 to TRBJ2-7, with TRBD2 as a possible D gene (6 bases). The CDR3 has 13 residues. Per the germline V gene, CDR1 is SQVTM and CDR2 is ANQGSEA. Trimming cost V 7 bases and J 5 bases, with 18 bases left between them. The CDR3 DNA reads TGCAGCGCCGTGGAGGGGCCCAGGGACGAGCAGTACTTC. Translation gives CSAVEGPRDEQYF.

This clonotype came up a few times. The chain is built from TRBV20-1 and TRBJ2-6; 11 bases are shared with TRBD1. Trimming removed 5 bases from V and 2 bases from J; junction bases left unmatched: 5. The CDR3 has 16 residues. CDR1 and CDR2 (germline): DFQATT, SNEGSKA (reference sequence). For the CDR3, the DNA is TGCAGTGCTCCGGACAGGGGGCCCACTGGGGCCAACGTCCTGACTTTC. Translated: CSAPDRGPTGANVLTF.

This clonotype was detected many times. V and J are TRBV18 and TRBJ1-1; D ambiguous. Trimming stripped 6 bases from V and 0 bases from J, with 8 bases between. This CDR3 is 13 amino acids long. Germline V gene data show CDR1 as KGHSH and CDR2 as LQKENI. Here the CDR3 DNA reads TGTGCCAGCTCCCCCCAGTTGAACACTGAAGCTTTCTTT. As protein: CASSPQLNTEAFF.

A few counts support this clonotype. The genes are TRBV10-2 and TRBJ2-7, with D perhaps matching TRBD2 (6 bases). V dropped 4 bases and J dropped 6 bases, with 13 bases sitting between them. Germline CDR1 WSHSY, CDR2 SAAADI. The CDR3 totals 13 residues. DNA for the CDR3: TGCGCCAGCAGTGTGAGCCAGGGAGGCGAGCAGTACTTC. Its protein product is CASSVSQGGEQYF.

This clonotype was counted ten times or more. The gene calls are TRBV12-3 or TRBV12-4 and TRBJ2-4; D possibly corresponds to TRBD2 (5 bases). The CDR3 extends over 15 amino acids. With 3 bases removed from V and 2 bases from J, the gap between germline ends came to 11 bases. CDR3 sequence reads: CASSLSRDPKNIQYF. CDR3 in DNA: TGTGCCAGCAGTTTGTCTCGGGATCCCAAAAACATTCAGTACTTC.

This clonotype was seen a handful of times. The CDR3 loop reads CSVEGGTGVYNEQFF. The CDR3 nucleotides read TGCAGCGTTGAAGGCGGGACAGGGGTCTACAATGAGCAGTTCTTC. The chain joins TRBV29-1 to TRBJ2-1; 10 bases fit TRBD1. CDR1 SQVTM and CDR2 ANQGSEA come from the germline V gene. The V and J ends lost 1 base and 3 bases, in that order; junction bases with no gene match: 3. This CDR3 is built from 15 residues.